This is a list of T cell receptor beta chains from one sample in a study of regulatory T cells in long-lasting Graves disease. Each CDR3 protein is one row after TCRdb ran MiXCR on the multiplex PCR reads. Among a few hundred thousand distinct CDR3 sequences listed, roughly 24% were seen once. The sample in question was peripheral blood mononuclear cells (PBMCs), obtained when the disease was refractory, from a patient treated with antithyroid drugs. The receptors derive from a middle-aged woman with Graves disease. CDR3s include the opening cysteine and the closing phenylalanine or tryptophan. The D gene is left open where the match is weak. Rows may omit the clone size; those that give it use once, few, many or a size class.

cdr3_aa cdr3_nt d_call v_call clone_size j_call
CASSPWTPLKFF TGCGCCAGCAGCCCATGGACTCCACTTAAGTTCTTC - TRBV5-1 - TRBJ2-1
CASSPGGISNQPQHF TGCGCCAGCAGCCCCGGAGGGATTAGCAATCAGCCCCAGCATTTT - TRBV5-1 - TRBJ1-5
CSASPETSGSYTDTQYF TGCAGTGCTAGCCCCGAGACTAGCGGGAGTTACACAGATACGCAGTATTTT TRBD2 TRBV20-1 - TRBJ2-3
CSARPKLAGNTGELFF TGCAGTGCGCGACCAAAACTAGCGGGTAACACCGGGGAGCTGTTTTTT TRBD2 TRBV20-1 - TRBJ2-2
CASSLDTISGANVLTF TGTGCCAGCAGTTTAGACACTATCTCTGGGGCCAACGTCCTGACTTTC - TRBV28 many TRBJ2-6
CSVEGTSGRDDEQFF TGCAGCGTTGAAGGGACTAGCGGGAGAGACGATGAGCAGTTCTTC TRBD2 TRBV29-1 - TRBJ2-1
CASSPIKGLEQYF TGTGCCAGCTCACCAATCAAGGGGCTCGAGCAGTACTTC - TRBV18 - TRBJ2-7
CASGDSFYEQYF TGTGCCAGTGGGGACAGTTTCTACGAGCAGTACTTC TRBD1 TRBV19 - TRBJ2-7
CSAKSGLAGGSLGADTQYF TGCAGTGCCAAATCGGGACTAGCGGGGGGATCACTCGGGGCAGATACGCAGTATTTT TRBD2 TRBV20-1 - TRBJ2-3
CASSLVPAAGELFF TGTGCCAGCAGCTTAGTCCCAGCGGCCGGGGAGCTGTTTTTT - TRBV11-2 many TRBJ2-2
CASSSVRNNSPLHF TGTGCCAGCAGCTCGGTACGGAATAATTCACCCCTCCACTTT - TRBV11-2 - TRBJ1-6
CSARVGYADTQYF TGCAGTGCTAGAGTGGGGTATGCAGATACGCAGTATTTT - TRBV20-1 few TRBJ2-3
CASSYTEQYF TGTGCCAGCAGTTACACCGAGCAGTACTTC - TRBV6-5 many TRBJ2-7
CASSVASGRSVWYEQYF TGTGCCAGCAGTGTCGCTAGCGGGAGATCTGTGTGGTACGAGCAGTACTTC TRBD2 TRBV28 - TRBJ2-7
CASRLAVFYEQYF TGTGCCAGCAGACTAGCGGTATTCTACGAGCAGTACTTC TRBD2 TRBV6-1 - TRBJ2-7
CASRDDRARYSNQPQHF TGTGCCAGCAGGGACGACAGGGCCCGATATAGCAATCAGCCCCAGCATTTT TRBD1 TRBV25-1 few TRBJ1-5
CASSLSTGGGYEQYF TGTGCCAGCAGCTTGTCGACGGGGGGGGGATACGAGCAGTACTTC TRBD2 TRBV5-5 - TRBJ2-7
CASSFGGTSGLSYEQYF TGTGCCAGCAGTTTCGGCGGGACTAGCGGGTTATCCTACGAGCAGTACTTC TRBD2 TRBV12-3/TRBV12-4 many TRBJ2-7
CASSLALGASVTDTQYF TGTGCCAGCAGTTTAGCGCTGGGTGCCTCTGTCACAGATACGCAGTATTTT - TRBV12-3/TRBV12-4 - TRBJ2-3
CASSIGGSSDEQFF TGTGCCAGTAGTATAGGCGGGAGTTCCGATGAGCAGTTCTTC TRBD2 TRBV19 - TRBJ2-1
CSARVVRANTGELFF TGCAGTGCTAGGGTGGTGCGGGCGAACACCGGGGAGCTGTTTTTT - TRBV20-1 few TRBJ2-2
CASSVGGRTEAFF TGCGCCAGCAGTGTGGGAGGGCGGACTGAAGCTTTCTTT - TRBV10-2 few TRBJ1-1
CASSLDGPKAGELFF TGCGCCAGCAGCTTGGACGGGCCGAAGGCCGGGGAGCTGTTTTTT - TRBV5-1 - TRBJ2-2
CASTRKPGHGNEKLFF TGTGCCAGCACCAGAAAACCGGGACACGGGAATGAAAAACTGTTTTTT - TRBV6-1 many TRBJ1-4